This T cell receptor beta chain was profiled in a study of human T cells and chemical hapten exposure. This clonotype was observed many times. This sample's time point: pre-sensitization, week 0. Treatment in this sample: therapeutic diphenylcyclopropenone sensitization with weekly scalp DPC. TCRdb re-analysed the RACE reads in MiXCR, keeping a single row per CDR3 protein. The top ten clones hold 1.2% of a sample with 250,000 or so distinct CDR3 sequences, around 7% of them seen once. This CDR3 region has 14 residues. J was trimmed by 6 bases and V by 2 bases; bases with no gene match: 3. CDR1 is MNHEY and CDR2 is SMNVEV in the germline V gene (reference sequence).

The sequence came from a man aged 18 to 35 with alopecia areata. Some clones in this sample may be carry-over from other donors' samples. The input for sequencing was whole blood, taken in connection with sensitization to the hapten diphenylcyclopropenone (DPC). The chain combines TRBV27 with TRBJ1-1, with TRBD1 matching 10 bases. The CDR3: CASSLGDRGAEAFF. As DNA, the CDR3 is TGTGCCAGCAGTTTAGGGGACAGGGGTGCTGAAGCTTTCTTT.